What follows is one TCR beta chain and its context. The target antigen is unknown. Multiplex PCR with BIOMED2 TRB-A/B primer pools amplified TRB rearrangements. TCRdb independently ran MiXCR on the multiplex PCR reads; one entry per CDR3 protein. The profile shows about 8,200 distinct CDR3 sequences, 35% to 50% of them singletons. The V gene lost 5 bases and the J gene lost 6 bases, with 11 bases spanning the gap. This CDR3 has 14 amino acids. The V gene's germline CDR1 is KGHSH and CDR2 LQKENI. The data were taken from a study of T and B cells in COVID-19 patients. Whole-study results and caveats: In COVID-19 patients, T cell receptor beta variable and joining gene use was reportedly strongly skewed. Blood from mildly ill patients while symptomatic, and early samples from severe cases, were scarce.

From blood, 250-500 ng of genomic DNA served as TRB template. The V and J genes are TRBV18 and TRBJ1-6; possibly TRBD1 for D (6 bases). Sequencing was done on a sample of blood. This sequence was found in a human donor who had recovered from COVID-19. For the CDR3, the DNA is TGTGCCAGCTCATCAACAGGGAGTAATTCACCCCTCCACTTT. Translated, it gives CASSSTGSNSPLHF.